The following is a T cell receptor beta chain sequence with its context. Self-reported history from a screening survey and questionnaire set each donor's cohort. As processed by the authors: Estimates of nucleated cell counts were drawn from the amplification of reference gene primers. The protocol was immunoSEQ multiplex PCR, while the TCRdb copy is restricted to in-frame clones and leaves out a portion. Clone size and V and J calls were adopted from that table, with D and trimming inferred from the DNA. Of about 180,000 clones listed, approximately 84% are singletons. V was trimmed by 0 bases and J by 10 bases, leaving 9 bases between them. Germline CDR1 and CDR2: SGHDN and FVKESK. The CDR3 sequence is 12 residues long. This entry comes from a study of blood T cell repertoires in COVID-19. Overall study: Sites in the United States, Italy and Spain provided acute and convalescent COVID-19 samples. T cells, B-cell-depleted T cells, or PBMCs provided the cDNA or gDNA that served as material.

The specimen was PBMCs or T cells enriched from blood (not recorded which). The sequence came from a woman aged 40 to 50 with acute COVID-19. The chain employs TRBV14 and TRBJ1-1; tentative D call: TRBD1 (5 bases). The CDR3 region has the DNA TGTGCCAGCAGCCAAGAGTGGGGGGTAGCTTTCTTT. Amino acids: CASSQEWGVAFF.